Each of the 17 T cell receptor beta chains below was sequenced from the same sample in a study of blood T cells in healthy people across ages. Then a second PCR, running about 6 to 11 cycles, was carried out with a sample-barcoded 5' primer and a J-beta primer mix. TCRdb fed the 5' RACE reads into MiXCR, producing one record per CDR3 protein. The sample lists about 970,000 distinct CDR3 sequences, roughly 51% occurring once. Input material: blood. These receptors all come from a woman in her fifties or sixties in good health.

This clonotype has ten or more counts. The V gene is TRBV29-1, the J gene TRBJ2-6, with a weak D call TRBD1 (5 bases). V dropped 5 bases and J dropped 6 bases, with 17 bases sitting between them. There are 15 residues in the CDR3. CDR1 and CDR2 from the germline V gene are SQVTM and ANQGSEA. The CDR3 nucleotides are TGCAGCGTTTGGGGCACGCTTATTGCGGCCAACGTCCTGACTTTC. Translated: CSVWGTLIAANVLTF.

The chain joins TRBV7-2 to TRBJ2-5; no firm D call. The CDR3 is 18 amino acids. The germline V and J ends were trimmed by 1 base and 4 bases, with 22 bases remaining between them. Germline V lookup: CDR1 SGHTA, CDR2 FQGNSA. DNA for the CDR3: TGTGCCAGCAGCTTAGGGGGATCCGGATCAACTTCGGGAGAGACCCAGTACTTC. It encodes CASSLGGSGSTSGETQYF.

The table lists this clonotype with a count of one. The chain combines TRBV5-1 with TRBJ2-5; the D call may be TRBD1 or TRBD2 (5 bases each). The CDR3 loop spans 14 amino acids. The germline V gene encodes CDR1 SGHRS and CDR2 YFSETQ. V was shortened by 4 bases and J by 3 bases, with 13 bases between the two germline ends. DNA of the CDR3: TGCGCCAGCAGCCCCCGGGACCCGAAAGAGACCCAGTACTTC. The encoded protein is CASSPRDPKETQYF.

V is TRBV3-1 and J is TRBJ2-3, with D perhaps TRBD2 (6 bases). The germline V and J ends were trimmed by 4 bases and 4 bases, with 12 bases remaining between them. Germline CDR1 LGHDT, CDR2 YNNKEL (reference sequence). The CDR3 consists of 14 residues. The CDR3 reads CASSRTTRADTQYF. The CDR3 bases are TGTGCCAGCAGCCGGACTACCAGGGCAGATACGCAGTATTTT.

The rearrangement joins TRBV6-4 to TRBJ2-1, with TRBD2 matching 9 bases. Trimming removed 0 bases from V and 4 bases from J; junction bases left unmatched: 4. The CDR3 runs 16 residues. CDR1 is MRHNA and CDR2 is SNTAGT in the germline V gene. The CDR3 region is CASSDSGSGSYNEQFF. In DNA form, the CDR3 reads TGTGCCAGCAGTGACTCAGGTAGCGGGAGTTACAATGAGCAGTTCTTC.

The chain uses TRBV2 and TRBJ2-1; 11 bases fit TRBD2. J gave up 5 bases and V 7 bases, and 7 bases lay outside the gene matches. The CDR3 contains 15 residues. The germline V gene has CDR1 SNHLY and CDR2 FYNNEI. The CDR3 spells CASIPLAGGDNEQFF. CDR3 nucleotide sequence: TGTGCCAGCATACCGCTAGCGGGAGGTGACAATGAGCAGTTCTTC.

The rearrangement joins TRBV5-1 to TRBJ2-4, with D possibly matching TRBD2 (6 bases). The end of the DNA fits TRBJ2-7 better, so the J call may be wrong. The CDR3 has 15 amino acids. Germline V gene sequence: CDR1 SGHRS, CDR2 YFSETQ. The CDR3 DNA reads as TGCGCCAGCAGCTTGAGTACCGCGGGACTCTACGAGCAGTACTTC. Translation: CASSLSTAGLYEQYF.

The CDR3 DNA sequence: TGTGCCAGGGATCCGGGGACAGTCTACTGTGGCTACACCTTC. It specifies CARDPGTVYCGYTF. This chain connects TRBV12-3 or TRBV12-4 to TRBJ1-2; 7 bases map to TRBD1. J gave up 7 bases and V 9 bases, and 14 bases lay outside the gene matches. CDR3 length: 14 amino acids.

This clonotype came up a few times. This sequence joins TRBV20-1 and TRBJ2-1; D gene ambiguous. V lost 2 bases and J 5 bases, leaving 4 bases between the germline ends. CDR1 is DFQATT and CDR2 is SNEGSKA in the germline V gene (reference sequence). The CDR3 spans 11 residues. CDR3 residues: CSARPHNEQFF. Written as DNA, the CDR3 is TGCAGTGCTAGACCCCACAATGAGCAGTTCTTC.

The chain has TRBV7-2 and TRBJ2-3, with TRBD2 as a possible D gene (5 bases). This CDR3 comprises 15 residues. Germline lookup yields CDR1 SGHTA and CDR2 FQGNSA. V shed 2 bases and J shed 5 bases, with 14 bases lying between them. The CDR3: CASSLQTGMVDTQYF. CDR3 nucleotides: TGTGCCAGCAGCTTACAGACGGGGATGGTAGATACGCAGTATTTT.

As DNA, the CDR3 is TGTGCCTGGAGTGTTGGGCAGAGTGGAGCAGATACGCAGTATTTT. As protein: CAWSVGQSGADTQYF. The chain uses TRBV30 and TRBJ2-3; no reliable D call. Germline V gene data show CDR1 as GTSNPN and CDR2 as SVGIG (reference sequence). V gave up 0 bases and J gave up 4 bases, with 14 bases separating them. CDR3 length: 15 amino acids.

This chain links TRBV3-1 with TRBJ2-7; no clear D gene. Looked up from germline, CDR1 is LGHDT and CDR2 is YNNKEL (reference sequence). Trimming took off 2 bases at V and 5 bases at J, with 4 bases between the two ends. The CDR3 runs to 11 residues. The CDR3 loop is CASSQFHEQYF. CDR3 DNA: TGTGCCAGCAGCCAATTCCACGAGCAGTACTTC.

The gene calls are TRBV20-1 and TRBJ2-1; TRBD2 agrees at 9 bases. Germline assignment: CDR1 DFQATT and CDR2 SNEGSKA (reference sequence). This CDR3 is 15 amino acids long. Trimming at V came to 6 bases and at J to 7 bases, leaving 13 bases not matched to a gene. The CDR3 loop is CSASSAGGRLNEQFF. The CDR3 bases are TGCAGTGCAAGTTCTGCGGGAGGGCGGCTAAATGAGCAGTTCTTC.

V and J are TRBV7-2 and TRBJ2-3; 14 positions match TRBD2. Germline lookup yields CDR1 SGHTA and CDR2 FQGNSA. With 5 bases clipped from V and 0 bases from J, the junction kept 4 bases outside the gene matches. CDR3 length equals 17 residues. CDR3 DNA: TGTGCCAGCAGCCCTCGGACTAGCGGGGGGAGCACAGATACGCAGTATTTT. It codes for CASSPRTSGGSTDTQYF.

The chain combines TRBV5-1 with TRBJ2-5; D gene unclear. The CDR3 sequence is 11 residues long. Germline V CDR1 and CDR2: SGHRS, YFSETQ. V gave up 6 bases and J gave up 3 bases, with 6 bases separating them. The chain's CDR3 is CASTQEETQYF. The CDR3 DNA follows: TGCGCCAGCACCCAAGAAGAGACCCAGTACTTC.

This clonotype was seen once. The genes are TRBV29-1 and TRBJ2-3, with a weak D call TRBD1 (6 bases). V lost 2 bases, J lost 6 bases, and 12 bases lay in between. Germline CDR1 and CDR2: SQVTM and ANQGSEA. The CDR3 is 13 amino acids. The CDR3 here is CSVERARGDTQYF. The CDR3 nucleotides read TGCAGCGTTGAAAGGGCTAGGGGGGATACGCAGTATTTT.

This sequence joins TRBV28 and TRBJ2-5, with D possibly matching TRBD1 (6 bases). Germline-derived CDR1 and CDR2 are MDHEN and SYDVKM. The ends were cut back, 6 bases at V and 0 bases at J, with 17 bases in the middle. The CDR3 has 16 amino acids. The CDR3 DNA reads TGTGCCAGCAGCTCCTACAGGGACGGGTACCAAGAGACCCAGTACTTC. Protein: CASSSYRDGYQETQYF.